The clone carrying this T cell receptor beta chain was observed at least ten times. Its specificity is unknown. The record originates from a study of blood T cells in healthy people across ages. PCR was performed a second time for roughly 7 to 11 cycles using a sample-barcoded 5' primer and a J-beta primer mix. TCRdb redid the calling of the 5' RACE reads with MiXCR, one entry per CDR3 protein. This table has roughly 1.9 million distinct CDR3 sequences, 30% to 40% appearing once. Study results and limitations: Samples with more naive T cells showed higher observed beta diversity. CMV infection status of these donors was not known.

Russia was home to the donors, healthy Caucasian individuals aged roughly 6 to 90. This CDR3 comprises 16 residues. V was clipped by 2 bases and J by 3 bases; unmatched bases: 8. Germline-derived CDR1 and CDR2 are MNHEY and SVGEGT. This clonotype was obtained from a human donor in good health. The specimen sequenced was blood. The J gene is TRBJ2-7, the V gene TRBV6-2 or TRBV6-3; 9 bases align to TRBD1. CDR3 protein: CASSYKGQGGLYEQYF. CDR3 DNA sequence: TGTGCCAGCAGTTACAAGGGACAGGGAGGACTCTACGAGCAGTACTTC.